These 8 T cell receptor beta chains originate from one sample sequenced in a study of blood T cell repertoires in COVID-19. TCRdb's table, derived via immunoSEQ multiplex PCR, lists solely in-frame clones and lacks some. The table shows approximately 220,000 clones, with roughly four fifths occurring only once. Sequenced sample: peripheral blood. These receptor sequences come from a woman aged 55-75 years with acute or convalescent COVID-19.

The count of this clone is one. This chain links TRBV24-1 with TRBJ2-1, with a possible D match to TRBD2 (6 bases). Deletions cut 3 bases from V and 7 bases from J, with 15 bases between. This CDR3 spans 15 amino acids. Per the germline V gene, CDR1 is KGHDR and CDR2 is SFDVKD. The CDR3 DNA sequence: TGTGCCACCAGTGATGTAACTAGCAATAGTAATGAGCAGTTCTTC. Encoded protein: CATSDVTSNSNEQFF.

The chain uses TRBV10-3 and TRBJ2-3; possible D gene TRBD1, 6 bases. The CDR3 is 14 amino acids. V dropped 10 bases and J dropped 1 base, with 15 bases sitting between them. CDR1 is ENHRY, CDR2 SYGVKD, per germline. CDR3 nucleotide sequence: TGTGCCACAGGGTGGGGGCCTGGCACAGATACGCAGTATTTT. It is translated as CATGWGPGTDTQYF.

This sequence joins TRBV27 and TRBJ1-6; 8 nucleotides align to TRBD1. V was clipped by 2 bases and J by 9 bases; unmatched bases: 6. The CDR3 spans 15 residues. Germline V gene data show CDR1 as MNHEY and CDR2 as SMNVEV (reference sequence). CDR3 region: CASSLNGQGGSPLHF. The CDR3 coding sequence is TGTGCCAGCAGTTTAAATGGACAGGGTGGTTCACCCCTCCACTTT.

This clone has just a few counts. This rearrangement joins TRBV5-1 to TRBJ1-5, with D possibly being TRBD1 (5 bases). The V gene's germline CDR1 is SGHRS and CDR2 YFSETQ. The CDR3 extends over 15 amino acids. V was clipped by 4 bases and J by 6 bases, with 17 bases between them. The CDR3 DNA is TGCGCCAGCAGCGTTGACGGCGGAGGGGCTCAGCCCCAGCATTTT. Protein: CASSVDGGGAQPQHF.

The chain recombines TRBV5-6 with TRBJ2-5; weak D call: TRBD2 (5 bases). V lost 2 bases to trimming and J lost 5 bases, with 10 bases between them. The CDR3 runs 13 residues. Germline CDR1 reads SGHDT; CDR2 reads YYEEEE. CDR3 in amino acids: CASSFGTGETQYF. The CDR3 DNA sequence: TGTGCCAGCAGCTTCGGAACGGGGGAGACCCAGTACTTC.

The genes are TRBV5-1 and TRBJ1-6, with 8 nucleotides matching TRBD1. Trimming took 4 bases from V and 6 from J; bases not matched to a gene: 3. The CDR3 runs 14 residues. Germline lookup yields CDR1 SGHRS and CDR2 YFSETQ. For the CDR3, the DNA is TGCGCCAGCAGCCTCGACAGGGGTAATTCACCCCTCCACTTT. This encodes CASSLDRGNSPLHF.

In this sample, this clone turned up a few times. Here the CDR3 reads CASREGRRDTEAFF. The DNA for the CDR3 is TGTGCCAGTAGGGAGGGGCGGAGGGACACTGAAGCTTTCTTT. The V call is TRBV19, the J call TRBJ1-1, with TRBD1 as a possible D gene (5 bases). The germline CDR1 and CDR2 sequences are LNHDA and SQIVND (reference sequence). Trimming removed 6 bases at V and 3 bases at J, with 14 bases between. This CDR3 has 14 amino acids.

The rearrangement links TRBV4-2 to TRBJ1-2; D gene unclear. V was pared by 0 bases and J by 10 bases, with 6 bases between. Germline-derived CDR1 and CDR2 are LGHNA and YNFKEQ. CDR3 size: 11 residues. Here the CDR3 reads CASSQDSDYTF. CDR3 nucleotides: TGTGCCAGCAGCCAAGATAGTGACTACACCTTC.